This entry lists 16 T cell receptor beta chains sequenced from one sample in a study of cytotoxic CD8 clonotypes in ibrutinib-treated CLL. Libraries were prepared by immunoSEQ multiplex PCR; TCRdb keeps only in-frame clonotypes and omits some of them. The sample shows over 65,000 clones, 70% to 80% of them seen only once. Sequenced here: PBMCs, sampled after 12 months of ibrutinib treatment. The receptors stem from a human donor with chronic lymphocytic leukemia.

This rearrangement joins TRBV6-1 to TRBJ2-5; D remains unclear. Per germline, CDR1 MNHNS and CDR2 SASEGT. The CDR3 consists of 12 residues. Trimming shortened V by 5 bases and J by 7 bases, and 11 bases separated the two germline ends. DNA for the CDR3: TGTGCCAGCAGTCGGTCCCCCGGGACCCAGTACTTC. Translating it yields CASSRSPGTQYF.

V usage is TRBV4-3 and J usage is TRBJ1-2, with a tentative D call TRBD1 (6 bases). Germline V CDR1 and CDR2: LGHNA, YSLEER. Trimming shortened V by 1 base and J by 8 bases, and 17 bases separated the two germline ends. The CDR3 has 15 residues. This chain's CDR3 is CASSQGGQVWGGYTF. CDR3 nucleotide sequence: TGCGCCAGCAGCCAAGGGGGGCAGGTTTGGGGAGGCTACACCTTC.

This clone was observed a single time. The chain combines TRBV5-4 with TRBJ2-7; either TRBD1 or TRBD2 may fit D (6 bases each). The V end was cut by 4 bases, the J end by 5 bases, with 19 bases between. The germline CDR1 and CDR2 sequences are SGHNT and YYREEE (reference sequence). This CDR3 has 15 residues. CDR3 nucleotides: TGTGCCAGCAGCGATCCCCGGGGGCGCTTGGACGAGCAGTACTTC. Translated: CASSDPRGRLDEQYF.

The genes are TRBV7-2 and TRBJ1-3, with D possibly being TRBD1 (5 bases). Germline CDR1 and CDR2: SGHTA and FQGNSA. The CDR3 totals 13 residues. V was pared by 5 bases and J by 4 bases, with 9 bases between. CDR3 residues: CASSQGLGNTIYF. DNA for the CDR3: TGTGCCAGCAGCCAGGGCCTGGGAAACACCATATATTTT. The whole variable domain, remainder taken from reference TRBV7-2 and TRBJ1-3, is GAGVSQSPSNKVTEKGKDVELRCDPISGHTALYWYRQSLGQGLEFLIYFQGNSAPDKSGLPSDRFSAERTGGSVSTLTIQRTQQEDSAVYLCASSQGLGNTIYFGEGSWLTVV.

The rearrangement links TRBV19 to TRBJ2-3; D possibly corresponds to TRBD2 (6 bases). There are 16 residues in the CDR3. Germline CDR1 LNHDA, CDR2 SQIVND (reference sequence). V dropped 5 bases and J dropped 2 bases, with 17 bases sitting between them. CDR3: CASSPRPGLLTDTQYF. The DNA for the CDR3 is TGTGCCAGTAGTCCTCGCCCGGGACTCCTCACAGATACGCAGTATTTT.

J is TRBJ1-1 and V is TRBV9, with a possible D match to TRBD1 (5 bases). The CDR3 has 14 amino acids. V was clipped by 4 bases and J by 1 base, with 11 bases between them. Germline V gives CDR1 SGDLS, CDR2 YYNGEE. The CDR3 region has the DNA TGTGCCAGCAGCCGCGGTGGGGGGAACACTGAAGCTTTCTTT. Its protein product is CASSRGGGNTEAFF.

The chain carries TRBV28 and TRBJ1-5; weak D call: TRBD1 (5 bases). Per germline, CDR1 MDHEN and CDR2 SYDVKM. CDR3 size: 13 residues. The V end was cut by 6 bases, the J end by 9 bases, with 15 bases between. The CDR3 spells CASRRTPQGPQHF. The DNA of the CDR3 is TGTGCCAGCAGGCGAACTCCGCAGGGGCCCCAGCATTTT.

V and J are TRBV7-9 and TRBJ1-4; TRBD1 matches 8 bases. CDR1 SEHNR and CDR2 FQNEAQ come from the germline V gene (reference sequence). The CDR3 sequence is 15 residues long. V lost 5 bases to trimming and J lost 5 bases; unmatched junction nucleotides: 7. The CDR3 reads CASSHGQGENEKLFF. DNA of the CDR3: TGTGCCAGCAGCCACGGACAGGGTGAAAATGAAAAACTGTTTTTT.

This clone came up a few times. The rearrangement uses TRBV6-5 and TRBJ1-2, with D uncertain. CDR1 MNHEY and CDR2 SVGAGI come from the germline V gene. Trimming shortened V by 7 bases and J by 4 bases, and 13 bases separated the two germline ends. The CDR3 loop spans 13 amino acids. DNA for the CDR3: TGTGCCAGCACCCGATCCGGGCTCTATGGCTACACCTTC. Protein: CASTRSGLYGYTF.

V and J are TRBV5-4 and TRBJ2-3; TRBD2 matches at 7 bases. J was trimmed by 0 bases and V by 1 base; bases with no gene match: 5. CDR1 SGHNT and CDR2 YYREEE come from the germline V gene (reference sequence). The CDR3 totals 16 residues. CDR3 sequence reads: CASSLRLAVSTDTQYF. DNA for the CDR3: TGTGCCAGCAGCTTGCGACTAGCCGTCAGCACAGATACGCAGTATTTT.

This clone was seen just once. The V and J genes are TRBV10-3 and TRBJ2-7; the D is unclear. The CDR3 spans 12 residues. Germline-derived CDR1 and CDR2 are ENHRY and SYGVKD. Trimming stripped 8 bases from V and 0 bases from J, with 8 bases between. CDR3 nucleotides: TGTGCCATCGGTTGGGGCTCCTACGAGCAGTACTTC. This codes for CAIGWGSYEQYF.

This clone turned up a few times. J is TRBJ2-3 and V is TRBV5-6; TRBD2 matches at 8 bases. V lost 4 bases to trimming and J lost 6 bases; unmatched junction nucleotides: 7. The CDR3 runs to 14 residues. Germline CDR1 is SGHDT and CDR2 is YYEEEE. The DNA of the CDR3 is TGTGCCAGCAGCAATGCGGGCGGGGGGGATACGCAGTATTTT. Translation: CASSNAGGGDTQYF.

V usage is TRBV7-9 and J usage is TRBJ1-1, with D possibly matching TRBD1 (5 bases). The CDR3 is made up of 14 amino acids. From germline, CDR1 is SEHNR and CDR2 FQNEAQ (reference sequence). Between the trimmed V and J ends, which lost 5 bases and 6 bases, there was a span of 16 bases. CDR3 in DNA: TGTGCCAGCAGCCCACGGGGGTCACCCCCTGAAGCTTTCTTT. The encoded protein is CASSPRGSPPEAFF. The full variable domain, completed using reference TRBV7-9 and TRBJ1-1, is DTGVSQNPRHKITKRGQNVTFRCDPISEHNRLYWYRQTLGQGPEFLTYFQNEAQLEKSRLLSDRFSAERPKGSFSTLEIQRTEQGDSAMYLCASSPRGSPPEAFFGQGTRLTVV.

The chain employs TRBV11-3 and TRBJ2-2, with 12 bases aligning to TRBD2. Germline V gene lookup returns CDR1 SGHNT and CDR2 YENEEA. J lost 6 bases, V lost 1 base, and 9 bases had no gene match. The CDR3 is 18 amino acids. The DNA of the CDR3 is TGTGCCAGCAGCTTAGTTGGACTAGCGGGGACCGGGGCCGGGGAGCTGTTTTTT. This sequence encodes CASSLVGLAGTGAGELFF.

Here the CDR3 DNA reads TGTGCCAGCAGTTTCGGGCAGCACTACGAGCAGTACTTC. It translates to CASSFGQHYEQYF. The chain joins TRBV28 to TRBJ2-7; D is uncertain. CDR3 size: 13 residues. V was trimmed by 3 bases and J by 3 bases, leaving 9 bases between them. From germline, CDR1 is MDHEN and CDR2 SYDVKM.

CDR3 DNA sequence: TGTGCCAGCAGCTTAGCCCAGCGCGAGCAGTACTTC. It encodes CASSLAQREQYF. The chain links TRBV7-2 to TRBJ2-7; no clear D gene. The germline V and J ends were trimmed by 0 bases and 6 bases, with 6 bases remaining between them. Per germline, CDR1 SGHTA and CDR2 FQGNSA. The CDR3 loop spans 12 amino acids.